This T cell receptor (beta chain) was retrieved from a study of T cells in Graves' hyperthyroidism and ophthalmopathy. This clonotype was seen a handful of times. Germline is not matched at one junction end, which may reflect a read error. CDR3 length: 15 residues. The V gene's germline CDR1 is MDHEN and CDR2 SYDVKM. RNA transcripts were the template for amplifying TCR beta CDR3 regions. A set of HTBI primers served as the primers for a first-round RT-PCR of the TCR CDR3. TCRdb independently ran MiXCR on the multiplex PCR reads; one entry per CDR3 protein. Seen here are hundreds of thousands of distinct CDR3 sequences, about a fifth observed once, and the top ten hold about 3.7%.

The TCR was taken from a woman between 18 and 29 years old with Graves' hyperthyroidism. This chain links TRBV28 with TRBJ2-7, with D possibly TRBD1 on 6 matching bases. Sequencing input: blood. The CDR3 DNA reads TGTGTCAGCAGTCAAAACAGGGATTTCCCCTACGAGCAGTACTTC. Translating gives CVSSQNRDFPYEQYF. The whole variable domain, filled in from reference TRBV28 and TRBJ2-7, reads DVKVTQSSRYLVKRTGEKVFLECVQDMDHENMFWYRQDPGLGLRLIYFSYDVKMKEKGDIPEGYSVSREKKERFSLILESASTNQTSMYLCVSSQNRDFPYEQYFGPGTRLTVT.